A selection of T cell receptor beta chains follows, all from one sample in a study of T-cell memory formation after mild COVID-19. TCRdb reprocessed the 5' RACE reads with MiXCR, giving one entry per CDR3 protein. The sample contains some 280,000 distinct CDR3 sequences, roughly 15% of which appear only once. The material sequenced was PBMCs or a T cell subset sorted from them (not recorded which). Receptor source: a man younger than 35 who had mild COVID-19 (a few samples of this study predate the infection). Cell type and time point are not known. Both conserved end residues are part of each CDR3. The order of the fields is D gene, clone size, V gene, J gene, CDR3 protein, CDR3 DNA. A D gene is named only where the DNA matches it firmly. Clone size is shown for a subset of rows, as once, few, many or a class of expanded clone.

d_gene: TRBD2; abundance: few; v_gene: TRBV18; j_gene: TRBJ2-5; CDR3aa: CASSPMRTSEGGTQYF; CDR3nt: TGTGCCAGCTCACCGATGCGGACTAGCGAGGGGGGGACCCAGTACTTC
d_gene: NA; abundance: few; v_gene: TRBV5-1; j_gene: TRBJ1-2; CDR3aa: CASSVPTTTYGYTF; CDR3nt: TGCGCCAGCAGCGTACCGACAACCACCTATGGCTACACCTTC
d_gene: NA; abundance: few; v_gene: TRBV9; j_gene: TRBJ1-1; CDR3aa: CASSVRSEAEAFF; CDR3nt: TGTGCCAGCAGCGTACGGTCGGAGGCTGAAGCTTTCTTT
d_gene: NA; abundance: NA; v_gene: TRBV2; j_gene: TRBJ1-1; CDR3aa: CASGFGPEAFF; CDR3nt: TGTGCCAGCGGGTTCGGCCCTGAAGCTTTCTTT
d_gene: NA; abundance: NA; v_gene: TRBV29-1; j_gene: TRBJ2-1; CDR3aa: CSVEGNNEQFF; CDR3nt: TGCAGCGTTGAAGGGAACAATGAGCAGTTCTTC
d_gene: NA; abundance: many; v_gene: TRBV7-3; j_gene: TRBJ1-6; CDR3aa: CASSLYKDSPLHF; CDR3nt: TGTGCCAGCAGCTTATATAAAGATTCACCCCTCCACTTT
d_gene: NA; abundance: few; v_gene: TRBV9; j_gene: TRBJ2-5; CDR3aa: CASSVFSGLQETQYF; CDR3nt: TGTGCCAGCAGCGTTTTTTCGGGGCTGCAAGAGACCCAGTACTTC
d_gene: TRBD1; abundance: few; v_gene: TRBV19; j_gene: TRBJ2-1; CDR3aa: CASSTRDRGWDEQFF; CDR3nt: TGTGCCAGTAGTACCCGGGACAGGGGCTGGGATGAGCAGTTCTTC
d_gene: NA; abundance: NA; v_gene: TRBV20-1; j_gene: TRBJ1-5; CDR3aa: CSASGGNQPQHF; CDR3nt: TGCAGTGCTAGTGGGGGAAATCAGCCCCAGCATTTT
d_gene: NA; abundance: few; v_gene: TRBV6-2/TRBV6-3; j_gene: TRBJ2-7; CDR3aa: CASSYSRRDLFYEQYF; CDR3nt: TGTGCCAGCAGTTACTCGCGGCGGGATCTTTTCTACGAGCAGTACTTC
d_gene: NA; abundance: NA; v_gene: TRBV20-1; j_gene: TRBJ1-2; CDR3aa: CSAREGGRNYGYTF; CDR3nt: TGCAGTGCCCGGGAGGGGGGTCGAAACTATGGCTACACCTTC
d_gene: TRBD1; abundance: few; v_gene: TRBV10-3; j_gene: TRBJ2-7; CDR3aa: CAIRLGQGNYEQYF; CDR3nt: TGTGCCATCAGGCTGGGACAGGGGAACTACGAGCAGTACTTC
d_gene: TRBD2; abundance: many; v_gene: TRBV7-3; j_gene: TRBJ2-5; CDR3aa: CASSNGGAGQTQYF; CDR3nt: TGTGCCAGCAGCAACGGGGGGGCCGGGCAGACCCAGTACTTC
d_gene: NA; abundance: few; v_gene: TRBV3-1; j_gene: TRBJ1-3; CDR3aa: CASSRKGTGNTIYF; CDR3nt: TGTGCCAGCAGCCGTAAGGGGACTGGAAACACCATATATTTT
d_gene: TRBD1; abundance: few; v_gene: TRBV5-1; j_gene: TRBJ2-1; CDR3aa: CASNTGDSSYNEQFF; CDR3nt: TGCGCCAGCAACACCGGGGACAGTTCCTACAATGAGCAGTTCTTC
d_gene: NA; abundance: NA; v_gene: TRBV30; j_gene: TRBJ2-5; CDR3aa: CAWSVPTGTQYF; CDR3nt: TGTGCCTGGAGTGTCCCTACGGGGACCCAGTACTTC
d_gene: NA; abundance: NA; v_gene: TRBV7-9; j_gene: TRBJ2-1; CDR3aa: CASSPRDLQQQFF; CDR3nt: TGTGCCAGCAGCCCCAGGGACCTGCAGCAGCAGTTCTTC
d_gene: TRBD2; abundance: NA; v_gene: TRBV7-2; j_gene: TRBJ2-7; CDR3aa: CASSLNPSGTSPYEQYF; CDR3nt: TGTGCCAGCAGCTTAAATCCTAGCGGGACATCACCCTACGAGCAGTACTTC
d_gene: TRBD1; abundance: many; v_gene: TRBV12-3/TRBV12-4; j_gene: TRBJ2-1; CDR3aa: CASRPMRGLFGDEQFF; CDR3nt: TGTGCCAGCAGGCCCATGAGGGGGCTCTTTGGCGATGAGCAGTTCTTC
d_gene: NA; abundance: NA; v_gene: TRBV7-9; j_gene: TRBJ2-7; CDR3aa: CASGQGGYEQYF; CDR3nt: TGTGCCTCAGGGCAGGGAGGCTACGAGCAGTACTTC
d_gene: NA; abundance: NA; v_gene: TRBV6-5; j_gene: TRBJ1-2; CDR3aa: CASTFSGALSYGYTF; CDR3nt: TGTGCCAGCACCTTCTCGGGGGCGCTTAGCTATGGCTACACCTTC
d_gene: TRBD1; abundance: few; v_gene: TRBV7-8; j_gene: TRBJ2-3; CDR3aa: CASSQGQENTDTQYF; CDR3nt: TGTGCCAGCAGCCAAGGACAGGAAAACACAGATACGCAGTATTTT
d_gene: TRBD2; abundance: NA; v_gene: TRBV27; j_gene: TRBJ2-3; CDR3aa: CASRGGYGSDTQYF; CDR3nt: TGTGCCAGCAGGGGGGGGTATGGTTCAGATACGCAGTATTTT
d_gene: NA; abundance: NA; v_gene: TRBV9; j_gene: TRBJ2-3; CDR3aa: CASSAFGSTDTQYF; CDR3nt: TGTGCCAGCAGCGCATTCGGTAGCACAGATACGCAGTATTTT
d_gene: NA; abundance: NA; v_gene: TRBV11-2; j_gene: TRBJ1-1; CDR3aa: CASSQHARGYTEAFF; CDR3nt: TGTGCCAGCAGCCAGCACGCCAGGGGATACACTGAAGCTTTCTTT
d_gene: TRBD1; abundance: few; v_gene: TRBV11-2; j_gene: TRBJ1-2; CDR3aa: CASSYGKGTGVPYGYTF; CDR3nt: TGTGCCAGCAGCTACGGGAAAGGGACAGGGGTCCCCTATGGCTACACCTTC
d_gene: NA; abundance: NA; v_gene: TRBV6-2/TRBV6-3; j_gene: TRBJ1-4; CDR3aa: CASSSRGKLFF; CDR3nt: TGTGCCAGCAGTTCCCGAGGAAAACTGTTTTTT
d_gene: NA; abundance: NA; v_gene: TRBV2; j_gene: TRBJ2-3; CDR3aa: CASSEPATVWALSYF; CDR3nt: TGTGCCAGCAGTGAACCCGCAACGGTATGGGCCCTCTCGTATTTT
d_gene: NA; abundance: NA; v_gene: TRBV20-1; j_gene: TRBJ1-1; CDR3aa: CSARRGARNTEAFF; CDR3nt: TGCAGTGCTAGAAGGGGGGCACGCAACACTGAAGCTTTCTTT
d_gene: TRBD1; abundance: few; v_gene: TRBV5-1; j_gene: TRBJ1-1; CDR3aa: CASSPDRGRNTEAFF; CDR3nt: TGCGCCAGCAGCCCCGACAGGGGCCGGAACACTGAAGCTTTCTTT
d_gene: TRBD1; abundance: NA; v_gene: TRBV2; j_gene: TRBJ1-1; CDR3aa: CAGATGDEAFF; CDR3nt: TGTGCCGGCGCAACAGGGGATGAAGCTTTCTTT
d_gene: NA; abundance: few; v_gene: TRBV12-3/TRBV12-4; j_gene: TRBJ2-2; CDR3aa: CASSQTGRSGELFF; CDR3nt: TGTGCCAGCAGTCAGACAGGTCGGAGCGGGGAGCTGTTTTTT
d_gene: NA; abundance: NA; v_gene: TRBV4-1; j_gene: TRBJ1-5; CDR3aa: CASSQKGVRYQPQHF; CDR3nt: TGCGCCAGCAGCCAAAAAGGGGTACGCTATCAGCCCCAGCATTTT
d_gene: TRBD1; abundance: few; v_gene: TRBV20-1; j_gene: TRBJ2-2; CDR3aa: CSASDRGLGGGELFF; CDR3nt: TGCAGTGCTTCCGACAGGGGGCTCGGAGGCGGGGAGCTGTTTTTT
d_gene: NA; abundance: few; v_gene: TRBV7-2; j_gene: TRBJ2-5; CDR3aa: CASSSRFRGETQYF; CDR3nt: TGTGCCAGCAGCTCGCGATTCAGGGGAGAGACCCAGTACTTC
d_gene: TRBD2; abundance: NA; v_gene: TRBV6-5; j_gene: TRBJ2-1; CDR3aa: CASSYSVAGVHEQFF; CDR3nt: TGTGCCAGCAGTTACTCGGTAGCGGGGGTCCATGAGCAGTTCTTC
d_gene: TRBD1; abundance: NA; v_gene: TRBV7-3; j_gene: TRBJ1-2; CDR3aa: CASSSGQADGYTF; CDR3nt: TGTGCCAGCAGCTCGGGACAGGCCGATGGCTACACCTTC
d_gene: TRBD1; abundance: NA; v_gene: TRBV6-2/TRBV6-3; j_gene: TRBJ2-1; CDR3aa: CASTRGNSYNEQFF; CDR3nt: TGTGCCAGCACCAGGGGGAACTCCTACAATGAGCAGTTCTTC
d_gene: NA; abundance: few; v_gene: TRBV6-5; j_gene: TRBJ2-7; CDR3aa: CASSYGEEQYF; CDR3nt: TGTGCCAGCAGTTACGGTGAAGAGCAGTACTTC
d_gene: NA; abundance: NA; v_gene: TRBV30; j_gene: TRBJ2-3; CDR3aa: CAWSPGLSRSTDTQYF; CDR3nt: TGTGCCTGGAGTCCTGGACTATCACGTAGCACAGATACGCAGTATTTT
d_gene: NA; abundance: NA; v_gene: TRBV12-3/TRBV12-4; j_gene: TRBJ2-4; CDR3aa: CASSFRELAKNIQYF; CDR3nt: TGTGCCAGCAGTTTTCGCGAACTAGCCAAAAACATTCAGTACTTC
d_gene: TRBD1; abundance: few; v_gene: TRBV5-6; j_gene: TRBJ1-4; CDR3aa: CASSQGQGTNEKLFF; CDR3nt: TGTGCCAGCAGCCAGGGACAGGGAACTAATGAAAAACTGTTTTTT
d_gene: NA; abundance: NA; v_gene: TRBV25-1; j_gene: TRBJ1-2; CDR3aa: CASSRDNHYGYTF; CDR3nt: TGTGCCAGCAGCCGGGACAATCACTATGGCTACACCTTC
d_gene: TRBD2; abundance: NA; v_gene: TRBV7-2; j_gene: TRBJ2-3; CDR3aa: CASRKYGGAADTQYF; CDR3nt: TGTGCCAGCAGAAAATACGGGGGGGCCGCAGATACGCAGTATTTT
d_gene: NA; abundance: NA; v_gene: TRBV12-5; j_gene: TRBJ1-5; CDR3aa: CASGLEEISNQPQHF; CDR3nt: TGTGCTAGTGGTTTGGAGGAGATTAGCAATCAGCCCCAGCATTTT